This T cell receptor beta chain was recorded in a study of blood T cell repertoires in COVID-19. For the study at large: Nucleic acid was either cDNA or gDNA, and it came from T cells, B-cell-depleted T cells, or PBMCs.

Looked up from germline, CDR1 is LNHDA and CDR2 is SQIVND (reference sequence). The CDR3 runs to 16 residues. Losses at the gene ends were 5 bases for V and 5 bases for J; bases not matched to a gene: 13. Clinical history reported by participants formed the basis on which cohorts were assigned. Two negative PCRs, clearance, or symptom resolution were required of recovered Cohort 3 donors. Original handling: Reference gene primer amplification gave nucleated cell count estimates. Method: immunoSEQ multiplex PCR; TCRdb's copy keeps in-frame clones and lacks some. Clonal size and the V and J genes are those of that table, whereas D and trimming came from the DNA. The data contain 150,000 to 200,000 clones, around 92% of them singletons.

Sequencing was performed on PBMCs or T cells enriched from blood (not recorded which). The chain joins TRBV19 to TRBJ1-1; TRBD1 aligns across 8 bases. This receptor was obtained from a woman between 18 and 30 years old who had recovered from COVID-19. The CDR3 DNA sequence: TGTGCCAGTAGTTTCGCAATGTCAGGGGGCCGGACTGAAGCTTTCTTT. Translation: CASSFAMSGGRTEAFF.